The next 20 T cell receptor beta chains were all read from a single sample in a study of T cells after yellow fever vaccination. Using its own MiXCR run on the 5' RACE reads, TCRdb lists one record per CDR3 protein. In the table there are under 550,000 distinct CDR3 sequences, 21% of which are singletons. Sequencing was performed on PBMCs, taken 21 days after the first yellow fever vaccination. The receptors originated from a man aged 18 to 30 who received the YFV17D yellow fever vaccine.

Remarks on this clonotype: The junction departs from germline at one end; a sequencing error may be responsible. This chain uses TRBV12-3 or TRBV12-4 with TRBJ2-5; the D call may be TRBD1 or TRBD2 (5 bases each). This CDR3 contains 12 residues. In DNA, the CDR3 is TGTGCCAGCAGTGTAACCCCCGGGACCCACTACTTC. It codes for CASSVTPGTHYF.

This clonotype came up many times. This chain connects TRBV5-1 to TRBJ2-1, with a possible D match to TRBD1 (6 bases). CDR3 length equals 10 residues. Trimming took 4 bases from V and 15 from J, leaving 11 bases between them. Germline V lookup: CDR1 SGHRS, CDR2 YFSETQ. CDR3 in DNA: TGCGCCAGCAGCGGGGGCAGTCTGTTCTTC. It encodes CASSGGSLFF.

This clonotype has just a few counts. The gene calls are TRBV13 and TRBJ2-7; D not certain. The CDR3 runs 14 residues. Per the germline V gene, CDR1 is PRHDT and CDR2 is FYEKMQ (reference sequence). The V end lost 4 bases, the J end lost 2 bases, and 12 bases lay between the germline ends. CDR3 in DNA: TGTGCCAGCAGCTCCCTGGGCGACACCTACGAGCAGTACGTC. It yields the protein CASSSLGDTYEQYV.

This clonotype showed up just a few times. The chain is built from TRBV2 and TRBJ2-3; D perhaps matches TRBD1 (6 bases). The V end lost 1 base, the J end lost 7 bases, and 12 bases lay between the germline ends. CDR3 length: 14 residues. Germline assignment: CDR1 SNHLY and CDR2 FYNNEI. The CDR3 is CASSEGATGHTQYF. DNA of the CDR3: TGTGCCAGCAGTGAAGGGGCGACAGGTCATACGCAGTATTTT.

This chain links TRBV20-1 with TRBJ2-2; TRBD2 matches 8 bases. The CDR3 consists of 15 residues. After removal of 0 bases from V and 6 bases from J, the junction contained 6 bases not matched to a gene. The germline V gene has CDR1 DFQATT and CDR2 SNEGSKA (reference sequence). The CDR3 bases are TGCAGTGCTAGAGATCACGGGGGGGCCGCCGGGGAGCTGTTTTTT. Protein sequence: CSARDHGGAAGELFF.

J is TRBJ2-2 and V is TRBV6-1; D is unclear. The CDR3 is made up of 13 amino acids. Germline loops: CDR1 MNHNS, CDR2 SASEGT. Trimming stripped 6 bases from V and 2 bases from J, with 7 bases between. The CDR3 DNA follows: TGTGCCAGCAGGCAACAAAACACCGGGGAGCTGTTTTTT. Translation gives CASRQQNTGELFF.

This clonotype has at least ten counts. The junction does not match germline at one end; this may be a read error. The V and J genes are TRBV5-1 and TRBJ2-1, with no clear D. The germline CDR1 and CDR2 sequences are SGHRS and YFSETQ. This CDR3 comprises 11 residues. The CDR3: CASSLVGEQFF. DNA for the CDR3: TGTGCCAGCAGCTTAGTCGGTGAGCAGTTCTTC.

The chain combines TRBV29-1 with TRBJ2-5; D may correspond to TRBD1 or TRBD2 (5 bases each). Germline V gene data show CDR1 as SQVTM and CDR2 as ANQGSEA. The germline V and J ends were trimmed by 7 bases and 4 bases, with 7 bases remaining between them. The CDR3 is 10 amino acids. CDR3 coding DNA: TGCAGCGGGGGGTCAGAGACCCAGTACTTC. This codes for CSGGSETQYF.

This clonotype was observed a handful of times. The CDR3 DNA is TGCGCCAGCAGCTTGTACCCAGGGGGAACTGAAGCTTTCTTT. Translation gives CASSLYPGGTEAFF. The chain links TRBV5-1 to TRBJ1-1; TRBD1 agrees at 7 bases. In germline, CDR1 is SGHRS, CDR2 YFSETQ. Trimming removed 1 base from V and 5 bases from J; junction bases left unmatched: 5. The CDR3 contains 14 residues.

The chain carries TRBV29-1 and TRBJ2-1; D ambiguous. V shed 5 bases and J shed 5 bases, with 4 bases lying between them. Looked up from germline, CDR1 is SQVTM and CDR2 is ANQGSEA. This CDR3 is 10 amino acids long. CDR3 in amino acids: CSVWHNEQFF. DNA for the CDR3: TGCAGCGTTTGGCACAATGAGCAGTTCTTC.

The rearrangement uses TRBV24-1 and TRBJ2-7; 9 nucleotides agree with TRBD1. V dropped 6 bases and J dropped 3; count of bases not matched to a gene: 2. The CDR3 length is 13 residues. The germline V gene has CDR1 KGHDR and CDR2 SFDVKD. The CDR3 is CATSMGQGYEQYV. CDR3 in DNA: TGTGCCACCAGTATGGGACAGGGCTACGAGCAGTACGTC.

The chain is built from TRBV5-4 and TRBJ2-3; D call uncertain. V lost 0 bases and J 4 bases, leaving 6 bases between the germline ends. Germline V gene data show CDR1 as SGHNT and CDR2 as YYREEE (reference sequence). This CDR3 has 13 residues. The CDR3 protein is CASSLEVSDTQYF. The CDR3 DNA is TGTGCCAGCAGCTTGGAAGTCTCAGATACGCAGTATTTT.

The count of this clonotype is one. The CDR3 here is CASLGQGHEQYF. CDR3 coding DNA: TGTGCCAGCTTGGGACAGGGCCACGAGCAGTACTTC. V and J are TRBV7-6 and TRBJ2-7; 9 bases agree with TRBD1. This CDR3 has 12 amino acids. Looked up from germline, CDR1 is SGHVS and CDR2 is FNYEAQ. With V trimmed by 8 bases and J by 5 bases, 4 bases remained unmatched.

This clonotype was observed a handful of times. The genes are TRBV6-5 and TRBJ1-3; D perhaps matches TRBD1 (5 bases). CDR1 is MNHEY, CDR2 SVGAGI, per germline. This CDR3 is built from 15 residues. V lost 4 bases to trimming and J lost 2 bases, with 12 bases between them. The CDR3 nucleotides are TGTGCCAGCAGTTGGGTGTCGGGGGCTGGAAACACCATATATTTT. As protein: CASSWVSGAGNTIYF.

The chain joins TRBV3-1 to TRBJ2-1; 8 nucleotides agree with TRBD2. Germline V gene data show CDR1 as LGHDT and CDR2 as YNNKEL (reference sequence). The CDR3 has 17 amino acids. J lost 2 bases, V lost 4 bases, and 10 bases had no gene match. CDR3 in DNA: TGTGCCAGCAGCCGGGGGACTGCGGGGGGCACCTACAATGAGCAGTTCTTC. It is translated as CASSRGTAGGTYNEQFF.

In this sample, this clonotype turned up a few times. The genes are TRBV15 and TRBJ2-4; TRBD2 aligns across 9 bases. Germline V lookup: CDR1 LNHNV, CDR2 YYDKDF (reference sequence). The CDR3 spans 15 residues. V gave up 1 base and J gave up 6 bases; unmatched junction bases: 4. CDR3 residues: CATSRGNSGGNIQYF. The CDR3 DNA follows: TGTGCCACCAGCAGAGGCAATAGCGGGGGAAACATTCAGTACTTC.

The chain joins TRBV20-1 to TRBJ2-7; 9 bases line up with TRBD2. V shed 5 bases and J 4 bases; nucleotides not matched to a gene: 6. The germline V gene has CDR1 DFQATT and CDR2 SNEGSKA (reference sequence). This CDR3 spans 13 amino acids. CDR3 sequence: CSAVSGGRYEQYV. The CDR3 DNA sequence: TGCAGTGCTGTTAGCGGGGGACGATACGAGCAGTACGTC.

The sample holds many counts of this clonotype. The chain is built from TRBV6-4 and TRBJ2-2; TRBD1 agrees at 10 bases. There are 14 residues in the CDR3. Germline V gene lookup returns CDR1 MRHNA and CDR2 SNTAGT. With V trimmed by 2 bases and J by 6 bases, 0 bases remained unmatched. CDR3 in DNA: TGTGCCAGCAGTGACGGACAGGGGGCCGGGGAGCTGTTTTTT. Amino acids: CASSDGQGAGELFF.

The V and J genes are TRBV29-1 and TRBJ2-7, with 8 bases aligning to TRBD1. Looked up from germline, CDR1 is SQVTM and CDR2 is ANQGSEA. The CDR3 loop spans 16 amino acids. The trim removed 0 bases at V and 5 bases at J, leaving 12 bases unmatched. The CDR3 DNA sequence: TGCAGCGTTGAAGATTCCACGGAGACAGGGGTTAACGAGCAGTACTTC. Encoded protein: CSVEDSTETGVNEQYF.

This clonotype came up a few times. The chain employs TRBV20-1 and TRBJ1-5, with D unresolved. The CDR3 covers 14 residues. V lost 3 bases and J 4 bases, leaving 13 bases between the germline ends. The germline gives CDR1 DFQATT, CDR2 SNEGSKA (reference sequence). As DNA, the CDR3 is TGCAGTGCTAGCAAGGGTATTGGTAATCAGCCCCAGCATTTT. It is translated as CSASKGIGNQPQHF.